This paragraph reports one TCR beta chain. Version v3.0 of the immunoSEQ assay was performed at survey level. The data were produced by immunoSEQ multiplex PCR, yet TCRdb's version contains in-frame clones alone and is incomplete. Among 25,000 to 30,000 clones listed, over 75% were seen once. This specimen comes from a study of long-term antiretroviral therapy in people with HIV. Germline lookup yields CDR1 KGHSH and CDR2 LQKENI. Trimming at V came to 3 bases and at J to 0 bases, leaving 6 bases not matched to a gene. The CDR3 runs 16 residues. This clonotype was obtained from a woman between 18 and 30 years old with HIV. The chain has TRBV18 and TRBJ2-3, with 7 bases identical to TRBD2. The material was unsorted PBMCs, obtained 0.5 years after starting antiretroviral therapy. The CDR3 nucleotides read TGTGCCAGCTCACCGAGGGCGGGAGACAGCACAGATACGCAGTATTTT. Translated, it gives CASSPRAGDSTDTQYF.